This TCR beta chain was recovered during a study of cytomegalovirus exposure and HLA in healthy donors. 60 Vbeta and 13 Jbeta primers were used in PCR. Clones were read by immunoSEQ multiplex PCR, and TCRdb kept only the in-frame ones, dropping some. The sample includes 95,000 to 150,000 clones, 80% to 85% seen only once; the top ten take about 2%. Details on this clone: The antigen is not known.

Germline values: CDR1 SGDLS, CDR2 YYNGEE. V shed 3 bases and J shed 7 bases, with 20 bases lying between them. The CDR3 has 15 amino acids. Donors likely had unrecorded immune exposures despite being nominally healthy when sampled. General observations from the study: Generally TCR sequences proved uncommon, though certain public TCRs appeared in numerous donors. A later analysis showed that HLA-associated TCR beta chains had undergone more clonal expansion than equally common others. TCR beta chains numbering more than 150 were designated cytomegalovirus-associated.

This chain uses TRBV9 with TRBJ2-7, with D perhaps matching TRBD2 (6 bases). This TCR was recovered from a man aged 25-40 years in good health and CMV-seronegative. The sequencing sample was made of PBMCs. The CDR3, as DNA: TGTGCCAGCAGCGCAGAGACGGGACTTACGTGGGAGCAGTACTTC. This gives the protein CASSAETGLTWEQYF.